These 17 T cell receptor beta chains were sequenced from one sample in a study of OX40 agonist ivuxolimab in advanced cancers. The method was immunoSEQ multiplex PCR; TCRdb's version includes in-frame clones alone and lacks a portion of them. The table lists about 40,000 clones, approximately 89% of them singletons. Material: CD4+ or CD8+ T cells sorted from blood, obtained in a trial of the OX40 agonist ivuxolimab. These receptors all come from an adult with an advanced solid tumor such as melanoma, head and neck, liver or kidney cancer.

This chain links TRBV5-4 with TRBJ2-1; 9 bases are shared with TRBD2. Germline CDR1 is SGHNT and CDR2 is YYREEE (reference sequence). Trimming cost V 4 bases and J 4 bases; bases outside gene matches: 6. The CDR3 has 15 residues. The CDR3 is CASSSGSGRYNEQFF. For the CDR3, the DNA is TGTGCCAGCAGCAGTGGGAGCGGGAGGTACAATGAGCAGTTCTTC.

This rearrangement joins TRBV23-1 to TRBJ1-5; 7 bases align to TRBD1. TRBV23-1 carries the ORF label, with uncertain function. The CDR3 contains 14 residues. V dropped 6 bases and J dropped 6; count of bases not matched to a gene: 8. The CDR3 loop is CASRGGEGAQPQHF. The CDR3 nucleotides read TGCGCCAGCAGGGGGGGAGAGGGGGCTCAGCCCCAGCATTTT.

Only a few counts were recorded for this clone. Here the CDR3 reads CASSLAGAGKGEQFF. The DNA of the CDR3 is TGTGCCAGCAGCTTAGCGGGGGCCGGAAAGGGTGAGCAGTTCTTC. The J gene is TRBJ2-1, the V gene TRBV7-3; perhaps TRBD2 as D (7 bases). CDR3 size: 15 residues. V lost 2 bases, J lost 9 bases, and 17 bases lay in between. The germline CDR1 and CDR2 sequences are SGHTA and FQGTGA.

V gene TRBV7-2 combines with J gene TRBJ2-6, with TRBD2 matching over 7 bases. Trimming at V came to 5 bases and at J to 1 base, leaving 5 bases not matched to a gene. This CDR3 has 16 residues. Germline CDR1 SGHTA, CDR2 FQGNSA. CDR3 sequence reads: CASSRTGGSGANVLTF. The CDR3 DNA follows: TGTGCCAGCAGCCGAACGGGAGGATCTGGGGCCAACGTCCTGACTTTC. The complete variable domain, with remaining parts taken from reference TRBV7-2 and TRBJ2-6, reads GAGVSQSPSNKVTEKGKDVELRCDPISGHTALYWYRQSLGQGLEFLIYFQGNSAPDKSGLPSDRFSAERTGGSVSTLTIQRTQQEDSAVYLCASSRTGGSGANVLTFGAGSRLTVL.

The J gene is TRBJ2-2, the V gene TRBV19; D perhaps matches TRBD2 (6 bases). V lost 3 bases to trimming and J lost 3 bases, with 8 bases between them. CDR1 and CDR2 from the germline V gene are LNHDA and SQIVND (reference sequence). The CDR3 has 14 residues. CDR3 in DNA: TGTGCCAGTAGTATCTCGGGAGACACCGGGGAGCTGTTTTTT. It codes for CASSISGDTGELFF.

This clone appeared a few times. The same CDR3 arises from other DNA sequences in this sample as well. The CDR3 spells CASSLDGGGGYTF. In DNA form, the CDR3 reads TGTGCCAGCAGCTTAGACGGGGGGGGAGGCTACACCTTC. This sequence joins TRBV7-9 and TRBJ1-2; D is perhaps TRBD1 (5 bases). Per germline, CDR1 SEHNR and CDR2 FQNEAQ (reference sequence). This CDR3 contains 13 residues. The V gene lost 1 base and the J gene lost 8 bases, with 11 bases spanning the gap.

The chain recombines TRBV28 with TRBJ1-6; possible D gene TRBD1, 5 bases. Trimming took 6 bases from V and 4 from J, leaving 13 bases between them. From germline, CDR1 is MDHEN and CDR2 SYDVKM. The CDR3 totals 15 residues. CDR3 DNA: TGTGCCAGCAGCGTGGAAGGGGATTATAATTCACCCCTCCACTTT. Translation gives CASSVEGDYNSPLHF.

The chain employs TRBV6-5 and TRBJ2-7; 9 nucleotides line up with TRBD2. V shed 6 bases, J shed 3 bases, and the junction held 6 bases outside the gene matches. The CDR3 sequence is 14 residues long. The germline CDR1 and CDR2 sequences are MNHEY and SVGAGI. The CDR3: CASSKTSGDYEQYF. CDR3 nucleotide sequence: TGTGCCAGCAGCAAGACTAGCGGCGACTACGAGCAGTACTTC.

The chain joins TRBV6-5 to TRBJ2-1; D is possibly TRBD2 (6 bases). The CDR3 extends over 14 amino acids. Germline values: CDR1 MNHEY, CDR2 SVGAGI. Trimming pared 6 bases from V and 7 bases from J, leaving 16 bases between. CDR3 sequence reads: CASREVGGRNEQFF. The CDR3 nucleotides are TGTGCCAGCAGGGAGGTCGGGGGAAGGAATGAGCAGTTCTTC.

This chain uses TRBV28 with TRBJ1-5, with D possibly TRBD1 on 6 matching bases. The germline V and J ends were trimmed by 5 bases and 9 bases, with 20 bases remaining between them. The CDR3 has 15 residues. The V gene's germline CDR1 is MDHEN and CDR2 SYDVKM. The CDR3 protein is CASSTGTLRMGPQHF. CDR3 DNA: TGTGCCAGCAGTACAGGGACTCTCCGAATGGGGCCCCAGCATTTT.

The chain joins TRBV11-2 to TRBJ2-4, with unresolved D. This CDR3 is 15 amino acids long. The germline CDR1 and CDR2 sequences are SGHAT and FQNNGV. Trimming removed 0 bases at V and 6 bases at J, with 12 bases between. This CDR3 reads CASSLDWALRNIQYF. In nucleotides, the CDR3 is TGTGCCAGCAGCTTAGATTGGGCACTCCGAAACATTCAGTACTTC.

The chain is built from TRBV7-8 and TRBJ2-1; D may match TRBD1 or TRBD2 (6 bases each). V lost 1 base and J 0 bases, leaving 16 bases between the germline ends. Per germline, CDR1 SGHVS and CDR2 FQNEAQ. The CDR3 sequence is 18 residues long. The CDR3 here is CASSLDRARDSSYNEQFF. The DNA for the CDR3 is TGTGCCAGCAGCTTAGACAGGGCTAGGGACTCCTCCTACAATGAGCAGTTCTTC.

In the case of this clone: Distinct nucleotide sequences in the sample also encode this CDR3. This chain joins TRBV5-4 and TRBJ2-5; D is ambiguous. The CDR3 contains 13 residues. The V end lost 0 bases, the J end lost 2 bases, and 5 bases lay between the germline ends. Germline CDR1 SGHNT, CDR2 YYREEE (reference sequence). CDR3 coding DNA: TGTGCCAGCAGCTTGGGCCCACAAGAGACCCAGTACTTC. Translated: CASSLGPQETQYF.

V gene TRBV11-3 combines with J gene TRBJ2-7; D not resolved. Trimming took 3 bases from V and 0 from J, leaving 6 bases between them. CDR3 size: 13 residues. Looked up from germline, CDR1 is SGHNT and CDR2 is YENEEA. CDR3 DNA sequence: TGTGCCAGCAGCTTCTACAGCTCCTACGAGCAGTACTTC. As protein: CASSFYSSYEQYF.

J is TRBJ2-4 and V is TRBV11-2; possibly TRBD2 for D (6 bases). In germline, CDR1 is SGHAT, CDR2 FQNNGV. Trimming removed 1 base at V and 1 base at J, with 11 bases between. The CDR3 is 16 residues long. CDR3 nucleotides: TGTGCCAGCAGCTTAGTGTCGGGAGTCGCCAAAAACATTCAGTACTTC. Translating gives CASSLVSGVAKNIQYF.

This chain uses TRBV5-5 with TRBJ1-1, with D possibly TRBD1 on 5 matching bases. In germline, CDR1 is SGHKS, CDR2 YYEKEE (reference sequence). V lost 1 base to trimming and J lost 4 bases, with 8 bases between them. The CDR3 is 13 amino acids. CDR3 loop: CASSLSGFTEAFF. The CDR3 DNA reads TGTGCCAGCAGCTTGTCAGGGTTCACTGAAGCTTTCTTT.

The chain carries TRBV28 and TRBJ2-7, with D possibly being TRBD2 (5 bases). CDR1 is MDHEN and CDR2 is SYDVKM in the germline V gene. The germline V and J ends were trimmed by 6 bases and 0 bases, with 12 bases remaining between them. The CDR3 loop spans 14 amino acids. CDR3 protein: CASRPSGSSYEQYF. In DNA form, the CDR3 reads TGTGCCAGCAGGCCTTCGGGATCCTCCTACGAGCAGTACTTC.